Described below is a single TCR beta chain sequence and its context. Its antigen remains unidentified. This entry comes from a study of monozygotic twins with inflammatory bowel disease. Study-level findings and limits: Among IBD patients, TCRbeta diversity (inverse Simpson) was lower than in healthy co-twins. The sharing of clonotypes with others was lower in IBD patients than in healthy twins, especially with disease activity.

Through template switching, UMIs that included a 6-nucleotide sample barcode were added. TCRdb re-called the 5' RACE reads and shows each CDR3 protein once, DNA omitted. The sample table includes approximately 120,000 distinct CDR3 sequences. CDR1 SGHAT and CDR2 FQNNGV come from the germline V gene. This CDR3 has 15 amino acids. This TCR was recovered from a human donor with ulcerative colitis or Crohn's disease, or a healthy co-twin of an affected twin (not recorded which). The sequencing input was blood. This chain links TRBV11-2 with TRBJ2-5; without DNA, the TCRdb call of TRBD1 cannot be checked. CDR3 sequence: CASSLLGDGQETQYF. Combining the CDR3 with reference TRBV11-2 and TRBJ2-5 gives the whole variable domain EAGVAQSPRYKIIEKRQSVAFWCNPISGHATLYWYQQILGQGPKLLIQFQNNGVVDDSQLPKDRFSAERLKGVDSTLKIQPAKLEDSAVYLCASSLLGDGQETQYFGPGTRLLVL.